A selection of T cell receptor beta chains follows, all from one sample in a study of T cell responses to AZD1222 COVID-19 vaccine. Measured with immunoSEQ multiplex PCR; TCRdb has only the in-frame clones, and not every one. The sample records approximately 98,000 clones, about nine tenths being singletons. Sequenced material: peripheral blood, taken on day 0 of MenACWY control vaccination. The receptor set was obtained from an adult in good health. Each CDR3 is given with its conserved first and last residue. The D gene is left open where the match is weak. Clone size is given for some rows only: seen once, a few or many times, or a class if the clone is expanded.

clone size: -
CDR3 length: 15
J gene: TRBJ2-3
V gene: TRBV29-1
D gene: TRBD2
CDR3 protein: CSVVLTSEFTDTQYF
CDR3 DNA: TGCAGCGTTGTGTTGACTAGCGAGTTCACAGATACGCAGTATTTT

clone size: -
CDR3 length: 18
J gene: TRBJ2-7
V gene: TRBV21-1
D gene: -
CDR3 protein: CASSKEGSPGGDLYEQYF
CDR3 DNA: TGTGCCAGCAGCAAAGAAGGGTCCCCCGGGGGCGACCTCTACGAGCAGTACTTC

clone size: -
CDR3 length: 11
J gene: TRBJ2-5
V gene: TRBV30
D gene: -
CDR3 protein: CAWTLGETQYF
CDR3 DNA: TGTGCCTGGACCCTAGGAGAGACCCAGTACTTC

clone size: -
CDR3 length: 11
J gene: TRBJ1-2
V gene: TRBV20-1
D gene: -
CDR3 protein: CSATGTLGYTF
CDR3 DNA: TGCAGTGCGACCGGGACGCTTGGCTACACCTTC

clone size: once
CDR3 length: 15
J gene: TRBJ2-7
V gene: TRBV6-5
D gene: TRBD1
CDR3 protein: CASSRVGTGGNEQYF
CDR3 DNA: TGTGCCAGCAGTCGAGTCGGGACAGGGGGGAACGAGCAGTACTTC

clone size: -
CDR3 length: 14
J gene: TRBJ1-2
V gene: TRBV19
D gene: -
CDR3 protein: CASGGNARVGGYTF
CDR3 DNA: TGTGCCAGTGGGGGAAATGCCAGGGTAGGAGGCTACACCTTC

clone size: -
CDR3 length: 15
J gene: TRBJ2-7
V gene: TRBV6-5
D gene: -
CDR3 protein: CASSSPQATTYEQYF
CDR3 DNA: TGTGCCAGCAGTTCGCCTCAGGCTACTACCTACGAGCAGTACTTC

clone size: -
CDR3 length: 14
J gene: TRBJ2-2
V gene: TRBV29-1
D gene: TRBD1
CDR3 protein: CSAYRGRNTGELFF
CDR3 DNA: TGCAGCGCATACAGGGGGCGGAACACCGGGGAGCTGTTTTTT

clone size: -
CDR3 length: 15
J gene: TRBJ1-1
V gene: TRBV18
D gene: -
CDR3 protein: CASSPRTGENTEAFF
CDR3 DNA: TGTGCCAGCTCACCCAGAACGGGGGAAAACACTGAAGCTTTCTTT

clone size: -
CDR3 length: 15
J gene: TRBJ2-1
V gene: TRBV12-5
D gene: -
CDR3 protein: CASGFRQLSYNEQFF
CDR3 DNA: TGTGCTAGTGGTTTCCGACAACTCTCCTACAATGAGCAGTTCTTC

clone size: once
CDR3 length: 13
J gene: TRBJ1-4
V gene: TRBV24-1
D gene: -
CDR3 protein: CATSAGDNEKLFF
CDR3 DNA: TGTGCCACCAGTGCCGGGGATAATGAAAAACTGTTTTTT

clone size: -
CDR3 length: 14
J gene: TRBJ2-3
V gene: TRBV13
D gene: -
CDR3 protein: CASSGGDFTDTQYF
CDR3 DNA: TGTGCCAGCAGCGGAGGGGACTTTACAGATACGCAGTATTTT

clone size: once
CDR3 length: 14
J gene: TRBJ1-2
V gene: TRBV5-4
D gene: -
CDR3 protein: CASSLQGVNYGYTF
CDR3 DNA: TGTGCCAGCAGCTTACAAGGGGTGAACTATGGCTACACCTTC

clone size: -
CDR3 length: 14
J gene: TRBJ2-2
V gene: TRBV24-1
D gene: TRBD1
CDR3 protein: CATRDRGVTGELFF
CDR3 DNA: TGTGCCACCCGGGACAGGGGAGTGACCGGGGAGCTGTTTTTT

clone size: -
CDR3 length: 16
J gene: TRBJ1-6
V gene: TRBV19
D gene: TRBD1
CDR3 protein: CASSNQGQGINSPLHF
CDR3 DNA: TGTGCCAGTAGTAACCAGGGACAGGGGATTAATTCACCCCTCCACTTT

clone size: -
CDR3 length: 15
J gene: TRBJ1-1
V gene: TRBV10-1
D gene: -
CDR3 protein: CASSETPAGNTEAFF
CDR3 DNA: TGCGCCAGCAGTGAAACTCCAGCAGGGAACACTGAAGCTTTCTTT

clone size: -
CDR3 length: 16
J gene: TRBJ2-1
V gene: TRBV5-5
D gene: TRBD1
CDR3 protein: CASSRRAGGGLDEQFF
CDR3 DNA: TGTGCCAGCAGCCGCCGAGCAGGGGGCGGTTTAGATGAGCAGTTCTTC

clone size: -
CDR3 length: 16
J gene: TRBJ1-6
V gene: TRBV5-1
D gene: -
CDR3 protein: CASSWRGTNYNSPLHF
CDR3 DNA: TGCGCCAGCAGCTGGCGGGGGACTAATTATAATTCACCCCTCCACTTT

clone size: -
CDR3 length: 15
J gene: TRBJ1-3
V gene: TRBV6-5
D gene: TRBD1
CDR3 protein: CASSYSDRAGNTIYF
CDR3 DNA: TGTGCCAGCAGTTACTCAGACAGGGCTGGAAACACCATATATTTT

clone size: -
CDR3 length: 15
J gene: TRBJ2-1
V gene: TRBV13
D gene: -
CDR3 protein: CASSLGGSAYNEQFF
CDR3 DNA: TGTGCCAGCAGCTTAGGGGGATCCGCCTACAATGAGCAGTTCTTC

clone size: -
CDR3 length: 15
J gene: TRBJ2-1
V gene: TRBV7-3
D gene: TRBD2
CDR3 protein: CASSLSSGGPTEQFF
CDR3 DNA: TGTGCCAGCAGCTTATCTAGCGGGGGACCAACCGAGCAGTTCTTC

clone size: once
CDR3 length: 18
J gene: TRBJ2-1
V gene: TRBV7-3
D gene: TRBD2
CDR3 protein: CASSFQPRGSGGYNEQFF
CDR3 DNA: TGTGCCAGCAGCTTCCAACCGCGGGGTAGCGGGGGGTACAATGAGCAGTTCTTC

clone size: -
CDR3 length: 16
J gene: TRBJ2-7
V gene: TRBV28
D gene: TRBD2
CDR3 protein: CASSPPPLRGGPQQYF
CDR3 DNA: TGTGCCAGCAGTCCACCCCCTCTCCGGGGGGGCCCCCAGCAGTACTTC

clone size: -
CDR3 length: 15
J gene: TRBJ2-5
V gene: TRBV7-7
D gene: -
CDR3 protein: CASSAGPAPQETQYF
CDR3 DNA: TGTGCTAGCAGCGCCGGTCCCGCCCCCCAAGAGACCCAGTACTTC

clone size: once
CDR3 length: 19
J gene: TRBJ2-2
V gene: TRBV7-8
D gene: TRBD1
CDR3 protein: CASSLAQVYGTANTGELFF
CDR3 DNA: TGTGCCAGCAGCTTAGCGCAAGTATACGGGACAGCGAACACCGGGGAGCTGTTTTTT

clone size: -
CDR3 length: 14
J gene: TRBJ1-3
V gene: TRBV18
D gene: -
CDR3 protein: CASSTTRSGNTIYF
CDR3 DNA: TGTGCCAGCTCAACTACCCGATCTGGAAACACCATATATTTT

clone size: -
CDR3 length: 12
J gene: TRBJ1-2
V gene: TRBV7-9
D gene: -
CDR3 protein: CASSLESYGYTF
CDR3 DNA: TGTGCCAGCAGCTTAGAGAGTTATGGCTACACCTTC

clone size: -
CDR3 length: 12
J gene: TRBJ1-1
V gene: TRBV10-2
D gene: -
CDR3 protein: CASSEIGTEAFF
CDR3 DNA: TGCGCCAGCAGTGAGATAGGGACTGAAGCTTTCTTT

clone size: -
CDR3 length: 13
J gene: TRBJ1-2
V gene: TRBV28
D gene: -
CDR3 protein: CASSLEGGRGYTF
CDR3 DNA: TGTGCCAGCAGTTTAGAAGGGGGTAGAGGCTACACCTTC

clone size: once
CDR3 length: 16
J gene: TRBJ1-3
V gene: TRBV9
D gene: -
CDR3 protein: CASSVTPQESGNTIYF
CDR3 DNA: TGTGCCAGCAGCGTAACCCCACAGGAGTCTGGAAACACCATATATTTT

clone size: -
CDR3 length: 14
J gene: TRBJ1-5
V gene: TRBV18
D gene: -
CDR3 protein: CASSGENSNQPQHF
CDR3 DNA: TGTGCCAGCTCGGGAGAAAACAGCAATCAGCCCCAGCATTTT

clone size: -
CDR3 length: 15
J gene: TRBJ2-2
V gene: TRBV11-3
D gene: TRBD1
CDR3 protein: CASSPRTGYTGELFF
CDR3 DNA: TGTGCCAGCAGCCCAAGGACAGGGTACACCGGGGAGCTGTTTTTT

clone size: -
CDR3 length: 13
J gene: TRBJ1-1
V gene: TRBV29-1
D gene: -
CDR3 protein: CSAVKGMNTEAFF
CDR3 DNA: TGCAGCGCCGTTAAGGGGATGAACACTGAAGCTTTCTTT

clone size: once
CDR3 length: 13
J gene: TRBJ2-7
V gene: TRBV7-3
D gene: -
CDR3 protein: CASSSGHGIEQYF
CDR3 DNA: TGTGCCAGCAGCTCAGGACACGGGATCGAGCAGTACTTC

clone size: few
CDR3 length: 17
J gene: TRBJ1-1
V gene: TRBV10-3
D gene: TRBD1
CDR3 protein: CAISGLTGGSGVYEAFF
CDR3 DNA: TGTGCCATCAGTGGTCTAACAGGGGGCTCCGGGGTATATGAAGCTTTCTTT

clone size: -
CDR3 length: 15
J gene: TRBJ1-1
V gene: TRBV7-9
D gene: -
CDR3 protein: CASNVVGVRDTEAFF
CDR3 DNA: TGTGCCAGCAATGTTGTAGGGGTAAGGGACACTGAAGCTTTCTTT

clone size: -
CDR3 length: 14
J gene: TRBJ1-1
V gene: TRBV7-8
D gene: -
CDR3 protein: CASSIAAQNTEAFF
CDR3 DNA: TGTGCCAGCAGCATAGCGGCCCAGAACACTGAAGCTTTCTTT

clone size: once
CDR3 length: 15
J gene: TRBJ1-4
V gene: TRBV6-2/TRBV6-3
D gene: -
CDR3 protein: CASSYSVNGYEKLFF
CDR3 DNA: TGTGCCAGCAGTTACTCGGTGAACGGTTATGAAAAACTGTTTTTT

clone size: once
CDR3 length: 14
J gene: TRBJ1-3
V gene: TRBV5-1
D gene: TRBD1
CDR3 protein: CASSSTGFGNTIYF
CDR3 DNA: TGCGCCAGCAGCTCGACAGGGTTCGGAAACACCATATATTTT

clone size: -
CDR3 length: 13
J gene: TRBJ1-6
V gene: TRBV14
D gene: -
CDR3 protein: CASSQAARTALHF
CDR3 DNA: TGTGCCAGCAGCCAAGCGGCTCGAACCGCCCTCCACTTT

clone size: -
CDR3 length: 16
J gene: TRBJ2-3
V gene: TRBV6-2/TRBV6-3
D gene: TRBD1
CDR3 protein: CASSYSGQGATDTQYF
CDR3 DNA: TGTGCCAGCAGTTACTCGGGACAGGGGGCGACAGATACGCAGTATTTT

clone size: once
CDR3 length: 13
J gene: TRBJ1-6
V gene: TRBV7-3
D gene: -
CDR3 protein: CASSPTPDSPLHF
CDR3 DNA: TGTGCCAGCAGCCCGACACCGGATTCACCCCTCCACTTT

clone size: -
CDR3 length: 14
J gene: TRBJ1-2
V gene: TRBV21-1
D gene: -
CDR3 protein: CASSRNRKIYGYTF
CDR3 DNA: TGTGCCAGCAGCAGGAACAGGAAAATCTATGGCTACACCTTC

clone size: -
CDR3 length: 15
J gene: TRBJ2-7
V gene: TRBV3-1/TRBV3-2
D gene: TRBD1
CDR3 protein: CASRATGQGTYEQYF
CDR3 DNA: TGTGCCAGCAGGGCCACGGGACAGGGTACCTACGAGCAGTACTTC

clone size: -
CDR3 length: 13
J gene: TRBJ1-2
V gene: TRBV6-5
D gene: TRBD1
CDR3 protein: CASMGAGGHGYTF
CDR3 DNA: TGTGCCAGCATGGGAGCAGGGGGCCATGGCTACACCTTC